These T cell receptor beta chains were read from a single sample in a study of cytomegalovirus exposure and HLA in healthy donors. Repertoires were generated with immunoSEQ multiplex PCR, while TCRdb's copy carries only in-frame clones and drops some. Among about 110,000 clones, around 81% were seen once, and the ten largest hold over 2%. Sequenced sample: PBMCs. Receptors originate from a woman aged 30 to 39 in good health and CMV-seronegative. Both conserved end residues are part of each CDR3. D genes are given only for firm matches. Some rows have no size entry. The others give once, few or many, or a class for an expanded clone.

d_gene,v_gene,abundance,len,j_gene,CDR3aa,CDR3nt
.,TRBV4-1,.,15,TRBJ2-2,CASSPRQWNTGELFF,TGCGCCAGCAGCCCTCGACAGTGGAACACCGGGGAGCTGTTTTTT
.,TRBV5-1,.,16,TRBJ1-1,CASSLQGVGANTEAFF,TGCGCCAGCAGCTTGCAAGGGGTGGGGGCGAACACTGAAGCTTTCTTT
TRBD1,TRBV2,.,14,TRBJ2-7,CASSEQGSTYEQYF,TGTGCCAGCAGCGAACAGGGGTCCACCTACGAGCAGTACTTC
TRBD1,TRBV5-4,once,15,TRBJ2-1,CASSLTGQTYNEQFF,TGTGCCAGCAGCCTGACAGGGCAGACCTACAATGAGCAGTTCTTC
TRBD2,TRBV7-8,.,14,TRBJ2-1,CASSLASGWNEQFF,TGTGCCAGCAGCTTGGCTAGCGGCTGGAATGAGCAGTTCTTC
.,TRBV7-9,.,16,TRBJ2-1,CASSRGTGKGHNEQFF,TGTGCCAGCAGCCGCGGGACTGGAAAGGGCCACAATGAGCAGTTCTTC
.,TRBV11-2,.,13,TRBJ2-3,CASSLLRTDTQYF,TGTGCCAGCAGCTTATTGAGGACAGATACGCAGTATTTT
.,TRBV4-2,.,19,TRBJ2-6,CASSQDPYDSKPGANVLTF,TGTGCCAGCAGCCAAGACCCTTACGACAGTAAACCTGGGGCCAACGTCCTGACTTTC
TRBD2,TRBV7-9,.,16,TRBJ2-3,CASTGLAGGRTDTQYF,TGTGCCAGCACCGGACTAGCGGGAGGGCGCACAGATACGCAGTATTTT
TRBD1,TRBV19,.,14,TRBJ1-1,CASSPDRGMAEAFF,TGTGCCAGTAGTCCTGACAGGGGAATGGCTGAAGCTTTCTTT
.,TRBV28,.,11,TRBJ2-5,CASSLQGTQYF,TGTGCCAGCAGTTTGCAGGGCACCCAGTACTTC
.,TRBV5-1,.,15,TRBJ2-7,CASSLVGGSSYEQYF,TGCGCCAGCAGCTTGGTAGGCGGGTCCTCCTACGAGCAGTACTTC
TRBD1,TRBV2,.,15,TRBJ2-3,CASRAWGQYTDTQYF,TGTGCCAGCAGAGCGTGGGGACAGTACACAGATACGCAGTATTTT
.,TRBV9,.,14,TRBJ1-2,CASSLSGDNYGYTF,TGTGCCAGCAGCCTTTCCGGAGATAACTATGGCTACACCTTC
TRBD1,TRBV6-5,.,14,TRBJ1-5,CASSGTGANQPQHF,TGTGCCAGCAGTGGGACAGGGGCCAATCAGCCCCAGCATTTT
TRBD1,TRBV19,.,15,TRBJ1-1,CASKKGQLLNTEAFF,TGTGCCAGCAAGAAGGGACAGCTCTTGAACACTGAAGCTTTCTTT
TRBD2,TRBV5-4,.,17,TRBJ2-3,CASSRTSGGGRTDTQYF,TGTGCCAGCAGCCGGACTAGCGGGGGGGGCCGCACAGATACGCAGTATTTT
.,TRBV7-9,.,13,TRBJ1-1,CASSLDAGSEAFF,TGTGCCAGCAGCTTAGATGCGGGTTCTGAAGCTTTCTTT
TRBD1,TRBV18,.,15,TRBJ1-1,CASSLGTGDDTEAFF,TGTGCCAGCTCCCTCGGGACAGGGGATGACACTGAAGCTTTCTTT
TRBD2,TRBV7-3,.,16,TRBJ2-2,CASSWGLAGAAGELFF,TGTGCCAGCAGCTGGGGACTAGCGGGAGCGGCCGGGGAGCTGTTTTTT
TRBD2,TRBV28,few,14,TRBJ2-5,CASSKLAGVETQYF,TGTGCCAGCAGTAAACTAGCGGGAGTAGAGACCCAGTACTTC
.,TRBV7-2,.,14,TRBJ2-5,CASSFAPEVETQYF,TGTGCCAGCAGCTTTGCACCGGAGGTAGAGACCCAGTACTTC
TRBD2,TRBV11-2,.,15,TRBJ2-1,CASGLLAGLYNEQFF,TGTGCCAGCGGTTTACTAGCGGGACTATACAATGAGCAGTTCTTC
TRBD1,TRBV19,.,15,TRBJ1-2,CASSIAPGTVGGYTF,TGTGCCAGTAGTATAGCCCCCGGGACAGTGGGAGGCTACACCTTC
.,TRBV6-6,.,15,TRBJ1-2,CASSYSVRETDGYTF,TGTGCCAGCAGTTACTCCGTACGGGAGACAGACGGCTACACCTTC
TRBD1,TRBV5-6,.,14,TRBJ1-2,CASSSPRGTRGYTF,TGTGCCAGCAGCTCGCCCAGGGGGACTAGGGGCTACACCTTC
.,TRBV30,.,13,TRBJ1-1,CAWSVRGNTEAFF,TGTGCCTGGAGTGTACGCGGTAACACTGAAGCTTTCTTT
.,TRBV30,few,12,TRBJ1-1,CAWSGMNTEAFF,TGTGCCTGGTCCGGGATGAACACTGAAGCTTTCTTT
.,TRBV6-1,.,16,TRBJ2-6,CASSEAAFSGANVLTF,TGTGCCAGCAGTGAAGCAGCTTTCTCTGGGGCCAACGTCCTGACTTTC
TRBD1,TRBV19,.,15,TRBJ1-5,CASSIDREGNQPQHF,TGTGCCAGTAGTATCGACAGGGAGGGCAATCAGCCCCAGCATTTT
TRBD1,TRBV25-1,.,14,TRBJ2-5,CASSAQGARETQYF,TGTGCCAGCAGTGCCCAGGGGGCACGAGAGACCCAGTACTTC
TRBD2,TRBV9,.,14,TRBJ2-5,CASSPSGGRETQYF,TGTGCCAGCAGCCCTTCGGGGGGTCGAGAGACCCAGTACTTC
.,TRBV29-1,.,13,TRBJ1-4,CSVDGGTNEKLFF,TGCAGCGTTGATGGGGGCACTAATGAAAAACTGTTTTTT
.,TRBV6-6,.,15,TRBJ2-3,CASSYSQGRGDTQYF,TGTGCCAGCAGTTACTCGCAGGGGAGGGGAGATACGCAGTATTTT
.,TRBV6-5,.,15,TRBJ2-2,CASSYLKIRTGELFF,TGTGCCAGCAGTTACCTCAAGATCAGGACCGGGGAGCTGTTTTTT
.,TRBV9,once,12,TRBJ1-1,CASSDGSDSAFF,TGTGCCAGCAGCGACGGGTCCGATTCTGCTTTCTTT
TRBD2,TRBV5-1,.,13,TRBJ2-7,CASSVREGNEQYF,TGCGCCAGCAGCGTCCGGGAGGGTAACGAGCAGTACTTC
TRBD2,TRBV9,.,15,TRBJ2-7,CASSVESGRIYEQYF,TGTGCCAGCAGCGTAGAGAGCGGGAGGATATACGAGCAGTACTTC
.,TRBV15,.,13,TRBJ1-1,CATSRRQLTEAFF,TGTGCCACCAGCAGACGACAGCTCACTGAAGCTTTCTTT
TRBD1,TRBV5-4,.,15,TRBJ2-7,CASSFSGQGPSRQYF,TGTGCCAGCAGCTTCAGTGGACAGGGGCCATCGAGGCAGTACTTC
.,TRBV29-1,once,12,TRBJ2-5,CSVVWGGETQYF,TGCAGCGTTGTATGGGGCGGTGAGACCCAGTACTTC
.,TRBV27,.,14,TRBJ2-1,CASAGPLSYNEQFF,TGTGCCAGCGCTGGGCCTCTCTCCTACAATGAGCAGTTCTTC